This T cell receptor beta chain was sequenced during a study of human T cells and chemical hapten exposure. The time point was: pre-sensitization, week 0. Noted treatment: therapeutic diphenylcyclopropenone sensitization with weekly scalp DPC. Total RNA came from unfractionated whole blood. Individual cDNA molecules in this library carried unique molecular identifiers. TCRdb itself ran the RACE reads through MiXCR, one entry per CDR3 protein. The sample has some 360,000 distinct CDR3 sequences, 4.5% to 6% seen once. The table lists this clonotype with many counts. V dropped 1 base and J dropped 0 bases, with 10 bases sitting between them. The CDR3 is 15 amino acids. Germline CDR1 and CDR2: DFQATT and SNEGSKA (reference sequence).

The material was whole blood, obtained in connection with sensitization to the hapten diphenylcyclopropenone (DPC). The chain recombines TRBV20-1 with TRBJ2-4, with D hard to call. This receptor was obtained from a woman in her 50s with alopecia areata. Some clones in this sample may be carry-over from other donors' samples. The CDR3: CSARGSFLAKNIQYF. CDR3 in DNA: TGCAGTGCTAGAGGTTCATTTCTAGCCAAAAACATTCAGTACTTC.